This T cell receptor (beta chain) derives from a study of blood T cell repertoires in COVID-19. The overall study: PBMCs, B-cell-depleted T cells, or T cells provided the cDNA or gDNA that made up the material.

Germline values: CDR1 GTSNPN, CDR2 SVGIG (reference sequence). There are 15 residues in the CDR3. With V trimmed by 5 bases and J by 0 bases, 7 bases remained unmatched. Profiling relied on immunoSEQ multiplex PCR, and the TCRdb table lists in-frame clones only, not all of them. The sample shows 9,500 to 15,000 clones, around 82% of them seen only once. This TCR was recovered from a woman aged 60-75 years with acute or convalescent COVID-19. The chain links TRBV30 to TRBJ2-3; TRBD1 matches at 8 bases. The sequenced sample was peripheral blood. This chain's CDR3 is CAWDRGLWSTDTQYF. CDR3 DNA: TGTGCCTGGGACAGGGGACTCTGGAGCACAGATACGCAGTATTTT.